This passage covers 20 T cell receptor beta chains from one sample sequenced in a study of graft-versus-host responses after intestinal transplantation. Their antigen targets remain unknown. Generated by immunoSEQ multiplex PCR, the TCRdb table keeps only in-frame clones and is missing some. The profile shows around 67,000 clones, about 90% of them singletons. Source: unstimulated CD8+ T cells sorted from spleen or lymph node cells, taken before transplant. These receptors were collected from a human donor who was the organ donor for an intestinal transplant.

CDR3 in amino acids: CASSSNSGANVLTF. In DNA form, the CDR3 reads TGTGCCAGCAGTTCCAACTCTGGGGCCAACGTCCTGACTTTC. The V call is TRBV27, the J call TRBJ2-6; D remains unclear. CDR3 length: 14 residues. The V end lost 4 bases, the J end lost 0 bases, and 4 bases lay between the germline ends. CDR1 and CDR2 (germline): MNHEY, SMNVEV (reference sequence).

This clone was recorded only once. The chain employs TRBV10-2 and TRBJ2-1, with 7 bases aligning to TRBD1. CDR3 size: 14 residues. Germline lookup yields CDR1 WSHSY and CDR2 SAAADI. Trimming at V came to 9 bases and at J to 7 bases, leaving 12 bases not matched to a gene. The CDR3 DNA reads as TGCGCCAGTTGGTGGACAGGCCGAGGAAATGAGCAGTTCTTC. Translating gives CASWWTGRGNEQFF.

This clone has only a few counts. The rearrangement joins TRBV19 to TRBJ1-6; D is possibly TRBD1 (6 bases). The CDR3 runs 14 residues. Germline V gene sequence: CDR1 LNHDA, CDR2 SQIVND (reference sequence). The V end lost 7 bases, the J end lost 7 bases, and 14 bases lay between the germline ends. CDR3 sequence (DNA): TGTGCCAGTAAGCAGGACAGCATGAATTCACCCCTCCACTTT. Translation gives CASKQDSMNSPLHF.

The gene calls are TRBV15 and TRBJ1-3, with TRBD1 matching 11 bases. CDR1 LNHNV and CDR2 YYDKDF come from the germline V gene (reference sequence). This CDR3 is built from 12 residues. The V gene end was trimmed by 10 bases and the J gene end by 4 bases; junction bases not matched to a gene: 0. The CDR3 DNA reads as TGTGCCAGGGACAGGGGGGGAAACACCATATATTTT. This translates into CARDRGGNTIYF.

This clone was counted only a few times. The gene calls are TRBV14 and TRBJ2-7; unclear D gene. The germline V gene has CDR1 SGHDN and CDR2 FVKESK. Trimming cost V 1 base and J 7 bases, with 8 bases left between them. This CDR3 is 12 amino acids long. This CDR3 is CASSQGRLEQYV. The CDR3 coding sequence is TGTGCCAGCAGCCAAGGTCGACTTGAGCAGTACGTC.

This chain connects TRBV2 to TRBJ1-2, with TRBD1 matching over 7 bases. Germline V gene data show CDR1 as SNHLY and CDR2 as FYNNEI. This CDR3 is 14 amino acids long. V shed 1 base, J shed 5 bases, and the junction held 4 bases outside the gene matches. Here the CDR3 reads CASSEEGQTYGYTF. CDR3 DNA sequence: TGTGCCAGCAGTGAAGAGGGACAGACATATGGCTACACCTTC. Full variable domain (outside the CDR3, taken from reference TRBV2 and TRBJ1-2): EPEVTQTPSHQVTQMGQEVILRCVPISNHLYFYWYRQILGQKVEFLVSFYNNEISEKSEIFDDQFSVERPDGSNFTLKIRSTKLEDSAMYFCASSEEGQTYGYTFGSGTRLTVV.

This sequence joins TRBV5-1 and TRBJ1-3; perhaps TRBD1 as D (5 bases). Germline CDR1 is SGHRS and CDR2 is YFSETQ. The CDR3 runs 17 residues. Trimming removed 2 bases from V and 0 bases from J, with 15 bases in between. In DNA form, the CDR3 reads TGCGCCAGCAGCTTTGGCAGGCGGGGGTACTCTGGAAACACCATATATTTT. Protein product: CASSFGRRGYSGNTIYF. The full variable domain, in which reference TRBV5-1 and TRBJ1-3 provide the parts outside the CDR3, is KAGVTQTPRYLIKTRGQQVTLSCSPISGHRSVSWYQQTPGQGLQFLFEYFSETQRNKGNFPGRFSGRQFSNSRSEMNVSTLELGDSALYLCASSFGRRGYSGNTIYFGEGSWLTVV.

With regard to this clone: The sample holds other DNA sequences that translate to the same CDR3. The chain has TRBV5-1 and TRBJ2-7, with 9 bases matching TRBD1. CDR1 and CDR2 from the germline V gene are SGHRS and YFSETQ. V shed 0 bases and J 4 bases; nucleotides not matched to a gene: 11. There are 17 residues in the CDR3. The CDR3 nucleotides are TGCGCCAGCAGCTTGGGTGCCTCCGGGACAGGGATATACGAGCAGTACGTC. Protein product: CASSLGASGTGIYEQYV.

The chain couples TRBV5-4 to TRBJ2-1; 7 positions match TRBD1. The CDR3 contains 14 residues. The V and J ends lost 3 bases and 1 base, in that order; junction bases with no gene match: 1. The V gene's germline CDR1 is SGHNT and CDR2 YYREEE (reference sequence). CDR3 in amino acids: CASSSTGSYNEQFF. The DNA for the CDR3 is TGTGCCAGCAGCTCGACAGGGTCCTACAATGAGCAGTTCTTC.

This clone was counted a single time. This chain joins TRBV9 and TRBJ2-3, with 12 bases fitting TRBD2. The CDR3 has 16 residues. The trim removed 5 bases at V and 2 bases at J, leaving 6 bases unmatched. The germline V gene has CDR1 SGDLS and CDR2 YYNGEE. In DNA, the CDR3 is TGTGCCAGCAGTGTACTAGCGGGGGGATTCACAGATACGCAGTATTTT. Translated: CASSVLAGGFTDTQYF.

V is TRBV7-6 and J is TRBJ2-2; 8 positions match TRBD2. The CDR3 runs 15 residues. V gave up 5 bases and J gave up 6 bases; unmatched junction bases: 8. Looked up from germline, CDR1 is SGHVS and CDR2 is FNYEAQ. The CDR3 DNA follows: TGTGCCAGCAGCCCGACTAGCGAGGGGTCCGGGGAGCTGTTTTTT. The encoded protein is CASSPTSEGSGELFF.

This chain uses TRBV6-5 with TRBJ2-2; D not certain. The V and J ends lost 4 bases and 7 bases respectively, with 4 bases between them. Per the germline V gene, CDR1 is MNHEY and CDR2 is SVGAGI. The CDR3 sequence is 11 residues long. The CDR3 sequence: CASSSLGELFF. CDR3 coding DNA: TGTGCCAGCAGTTCCCTCGGGGAGCTGTTTTTT.

V gene TRBV13 combines with J gene TRBJ2-1; TRBD1 is a possible D gene (6 bases). The length of the CDR3 is 15 residues. Looked up from germline, CDR1 is PRHDT and CDR2 is FYEKMQ (reference sequence). Trimming cost V 5 bases and J 4 bases, with 15 bases left between them. CDR3 amino acids: CASSQLTRGYNEQFF. DNA for the CDR3: TGTGCCAGCAGCCAATTAACTAGGGGGTACAATGAGCAGTTCTTC. Filled out from reference TRBV13 and TRBJ2-1, the complete variable domain reads AAGVIQSPRHLIKEKRETATLKCYPIPRHDTVYWYQQGPGQDPQFLISFYEKMQSDKGSIPDRFSAQQFSDYHSELNMSSLELGDSALYFCASSQLTRGYNEQFFGPGTRLTVL.

This clone was counted a few times. The chain couples TRBV18 to TRBJ2-7, with a tentative D call TRBD1 (6 bases). V shed 5 bases and J shed 2 bases, with 10 bases lying between them. Germline assignment: CDR1 KGHSH and CDR2 LQKENI. CDR3 length: 13 residues. In nucleotides, the CDR3 is TGTGCCAGCTCAGGGGACAATCCCTACGAGCAGTACGTC. It encodes CASSGDNPYEQYV.

V usage is TRBV20-1 and J usage is TRBJ2-7; TRBD1 matches at 9 bases. The CDR3 has 9 residues. The germline CDR1 and CDR2 sequences are DFQATT and SNEGSKA (reference sequence). DNA for the CDR3: TGCAGTGCTAGACCGGGACAGGGTGTC. Amino acid sequence: CSARPGQGV.

This sequence joins TRBV19 and TRBJ2-7, with TRBD1 identical over 11 bases. CDR3 length: 14 residues. The germline CDR1 and CDR2 sequences are LNHDA and SQIVND (reference sequence). With V trimmed by 5 bases and J by 6 bases, 6 bases remained unmatched. CDR3 DNA: TGTGCCAGTAGTGCCCGGGACAGGGGGAGCGAGCAGTACGTC. It is translated as CASSARDRGSEQYV.

The rearrangement uses TRBV15 and TRBJ1-6; D might be TRBD1 (6 bases). Germline CDR1 and CDR2: LNHNV and YYDKDF (reference sequence). Trimming took 6 bases from V and 7 from J, leaving 13 bases between them. CDR3 length equals 14 residues. CDR3 amino acids: CATRSSQGNSPLHF. CDR3 DNA: TGTGCCACCAGGTCCTCACAGGGAAATTCACCCCTCCACTTT.

The chain has TRBV4-3 and TRBJ1-3, with TRBD1 identical over 8 bases. CDR3 length equals 15 residues. Per the germline V gene, CDR1 is LGHNA and CDR2 is YSLEER. The V gene end was trimmed by 0 bases and the J gene end by 8 bases; junction bases not matched to a gene: 6. CDR3 loop: CASSQEAQGGYTIYF. In DNA form, the CDR3 reads TGCGCCAGCAGCCAAGAGGCACAGGGGGGATACACCATATATTTT.

The chain carries TRBV7-3 and TRBJ2-3; 9 bases are a match to TRBD1. This CDR3 has 20 residues. J lost 2 bases, V lost 4 bases, and 19 bases had no gene match. CDR1 SGHTA and CDR2 FQGTGA come from the germline V gene. This chain's CDR3 is CASSSDPGQGRTGPTDTQYF. Here the CDR3 DNA reads TGTGCCAGCAGCTCCGATCCGGGACAGGGCCGAACGGGGCCCACAGATACGCAGTATTTT.

This clone was counted once. This chain links TRBV5-1 with TRBJ2-3; TRBD1 matches 7 bases. This CDR3 has 16 residues. The V segment lost 0 bases and the J segment 7 bases; nucleotides outside the gene matches: 11. CDR1 and CDR2 from the germline V gene are SGHRS and YFSETQ. The CDR3 loop is CASSLGQGALRNTQYF. In nucleotides, the CDR3 is TGCGCCAGCAGCTTGGGACAGGGAGCCCTTAGGAATACGCAGTATTTT.